What follows are 7 T cell receptor beta chains derived from one specimen sequenced in a study of blood T cell repertoires in COVID-19. Sequenced by immunoSEQ multiplex PCR; TCRdb stores in-frame clones only, minus some. The profile covers roughly 100,000 clones, with 81% appearing a single time and under 40% taken by the ten largest. The source material was peripheral blood. These receptors came from an elderly man with acute or convalescent COVID-19.

The rearrangement links TRBV5-6 to TRBJ2-2; the match to TRBD1 covers 9 bases. V shed 2 bases and J 6 bases; nucleotides not matched to a gene: 5. CDR1 and CDR2 (germline): SGHDT, YYEEEE. There are 15 residues in the CDR3. CDR3 amino acids: CASSLQGAGSGELFF. The CDR3 bases are TGTGCCAGCAGCTTACAGGGGGCAGGTTCCGGGGAGCTGTTTTTT.

The J gene is TRBJ2-2, the V gene TRBV6-6, with D perhaps TRBD1 (5 bases). Trimming pared 2 bases from V and 6 bases from J, leaving 10 bases between. Germline V gene sequence: CDR1 MNHNY, CDR2 SVGAGI (reference sequence). There are 14 residues in the CDR3. This chain's CDR3 is CASSYPRRAGELFF. The CDR3 nucleotides are TGTGCCAGCAGTTACCCGCGCAGGGCCGGGGAGCTGTTTTTT.

The V gene is TRBV30, the J gene TRBJ1-4; TRBD1 aligns across 8 bases. The germline gives CDR1 GTSNPN, CDR2 SVGIG (reference sequence). This CDR3 region has 14 residues. V gave up 1 base and J gave up 6 bases; unmatched junction bases: 4. The CDR3 reads CAWSETGAYEKLFF. As DNA, the CDR3 is TGTGCCTGGAGTGAGACAGGGGCGTATGAAAAACTGTTTTTT.

The gene calls are TRBV5-1 and TRBJ2-2; no clear D gene. This CDR3 is built from 15 residues. V was shortened by 0 bases and J by 1 base, with 7 bases between the two germline ends. Germline CDR1 reads SGHRS; CDR2 reads YFSETQ. In DNA form, the CDR3 reads TGCGCCAGCAGCTTGGACCAGATGAACACCGGGGAGCTGTTTTTT. Protein product: CASSLDQMNTGELFF.

The chain carries TRBV6-5 and TRBJ2-7, with 7 bases fitting TRBD1. V dropped 8 bases and J dropped 2; count of bases not matched to a gene: 12. Looked up from germline, CDR1 is MNHEY and CDR2 is SVGAGI. This CDR3 spans 15 amino acids. DNA for the CDR3: TGTGCCAGCTCTATCGGGACAGTTAATACCTACGAGCAGTACTTC. Protein: CASSIGTVNTYEQYF.

The rearrangement joins TRBV5-1 to TRBJ2-2; D call uncertain. The germline V gene encodes CDR1 SGHRS and CDR2 YFSETQ. V lost 0 bases to trimming and J lost 0 bases, with 6 bases between them. The CDR3 covers 15 residues. The CDR3 DNA is TGCGCCAGCAGCTTGGGCGGAACGAACACCGGGGAGCTGTTTTTT. It yields the protein CASSLGGTNTGELFF.

The chain uses TRBV10-3 and TRBJ2-7; 7 bases match TRBD2. CDR1 and CDR2 from the germline V gene are ENHRY and SYGVKD. V was pared by 8 bases and J by 2 bases, with 9 bases of the junction left unmatched. This CDR3 comprises 14 residues. The CDR3 here is CAISPSGIAYEQYF. As DNA, the CDR3 is TGTGCCATCTCCCCCAGCGGGATCGCCTACGAGCAGTACTTC.